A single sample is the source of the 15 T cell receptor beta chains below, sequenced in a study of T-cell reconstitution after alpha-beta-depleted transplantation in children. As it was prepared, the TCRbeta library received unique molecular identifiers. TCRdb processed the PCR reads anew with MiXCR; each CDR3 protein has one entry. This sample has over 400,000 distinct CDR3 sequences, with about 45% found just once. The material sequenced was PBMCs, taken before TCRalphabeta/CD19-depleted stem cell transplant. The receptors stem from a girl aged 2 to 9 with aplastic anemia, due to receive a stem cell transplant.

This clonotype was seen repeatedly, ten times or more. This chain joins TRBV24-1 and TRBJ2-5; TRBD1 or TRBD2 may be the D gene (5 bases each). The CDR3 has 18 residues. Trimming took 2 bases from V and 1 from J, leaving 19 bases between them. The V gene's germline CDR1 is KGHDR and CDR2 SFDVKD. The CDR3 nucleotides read TGTGCCACCAGTGATTCGTCCGGGGCTCTGGCCACCCAAGAGACCCAGTACTTC. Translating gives CATSDSSGALATQETQYF.

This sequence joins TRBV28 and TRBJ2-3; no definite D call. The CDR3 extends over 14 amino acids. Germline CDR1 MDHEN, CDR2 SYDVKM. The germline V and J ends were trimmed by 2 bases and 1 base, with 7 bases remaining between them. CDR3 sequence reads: CASSLQRRTDTQYF. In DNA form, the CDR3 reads TGTGCCAGCAGTTTACAACGACGCACAGATACGCAGTATTTT.

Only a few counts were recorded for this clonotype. CDR3 loop: CAISEIDTQYF. CDR3 DNA sequence: TGTGCCATCAGTGAAATAGATACGCAGTATTTT. The rearrangement uses TRBV10-3 and TRBJ2-3; D remains unclear. V gave up 3 bases and J gave up 5 bases, with 3 bases separating them. CDR1 and CDR2 from the germline V gene are ENHRY and SYGVKD. The CDR3 totals 11 residues.

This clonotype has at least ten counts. Here the CDR3 DNA reads TGTGCCAGCAGTCTCTCAGGACAGATCTCTGGAAACACCATATATTTT. This gives the protein CASSLSGQISGNTIYF. J is TRBJ1-3 and V is TRBV12-3 or TRBV12-4; a weak D match, TRBD1 (6 bases). The CDR3 has 16 amino acids. The V end lost 5 bases, the J end lost 0 bases, and 14 bases lay between the germline ends.

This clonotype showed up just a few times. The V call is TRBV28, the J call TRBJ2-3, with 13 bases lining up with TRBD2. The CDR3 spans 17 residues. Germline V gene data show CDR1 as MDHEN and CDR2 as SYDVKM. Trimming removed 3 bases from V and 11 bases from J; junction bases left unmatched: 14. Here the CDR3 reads CASSFSGTSGMGRGQYF. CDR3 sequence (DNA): TGTGCCAGCAGTTTTTCTGGGACTAGCGGGATGGGCCGCGGGCAGTATTTT.

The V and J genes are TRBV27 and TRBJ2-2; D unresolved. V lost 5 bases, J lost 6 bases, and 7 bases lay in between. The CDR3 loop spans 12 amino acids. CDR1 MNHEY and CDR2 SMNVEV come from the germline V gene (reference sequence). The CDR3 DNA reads TGTGCCAGCAGTACCCTAGCCGGGGAGCTGTTTTTT. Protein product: CASSTLAGELFF.

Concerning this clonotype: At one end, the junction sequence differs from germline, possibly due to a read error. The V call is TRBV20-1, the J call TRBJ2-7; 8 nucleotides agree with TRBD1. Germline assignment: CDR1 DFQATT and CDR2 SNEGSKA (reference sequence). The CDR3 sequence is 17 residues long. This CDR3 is CCARDEDRGTSGYEQYF. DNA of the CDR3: TGCTGTGCTAGAGATGAAGACAGGGGTACATCCGGCTACGAGCAGTACTTC.

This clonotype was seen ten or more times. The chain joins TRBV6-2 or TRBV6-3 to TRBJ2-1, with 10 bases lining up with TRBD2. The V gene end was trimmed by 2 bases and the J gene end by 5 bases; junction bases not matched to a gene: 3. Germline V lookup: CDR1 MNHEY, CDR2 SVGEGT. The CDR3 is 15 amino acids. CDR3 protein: CASSYGLADNNEQFF. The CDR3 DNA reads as TGTGCCAGCAGTTACGGACTAGCGGATAACAATGAGCAGTTCTTC.

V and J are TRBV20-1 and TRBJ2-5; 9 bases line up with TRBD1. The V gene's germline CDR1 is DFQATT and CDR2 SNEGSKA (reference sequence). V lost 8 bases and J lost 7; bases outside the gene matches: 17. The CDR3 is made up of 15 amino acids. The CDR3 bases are TGCAGTCCTCAAAGATTAACAGGGGGCGGAGGGACCCAGTACTTC. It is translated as CSPQRLTGGGGTQYF.

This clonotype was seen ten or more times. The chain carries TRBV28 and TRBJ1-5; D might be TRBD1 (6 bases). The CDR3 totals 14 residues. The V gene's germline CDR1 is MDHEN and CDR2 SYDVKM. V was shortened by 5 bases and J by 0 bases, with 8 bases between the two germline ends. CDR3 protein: CASSPDSSNQPQHF. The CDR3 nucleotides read TGTGCCAGCAGTCCGGACAGTAGCAATCAGCCCCAGCATTTT. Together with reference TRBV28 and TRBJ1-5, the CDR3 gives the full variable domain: DVKVTQSSRYLVKRTGEKVFLECVQDMDHENMFWYRQDPGLGLRLIYFSYDVKMKEKGDIPEGYSVSREKKERFSLILESASTNQTSMYLCASSPDSSNQPQHFGDGTRLSIL.

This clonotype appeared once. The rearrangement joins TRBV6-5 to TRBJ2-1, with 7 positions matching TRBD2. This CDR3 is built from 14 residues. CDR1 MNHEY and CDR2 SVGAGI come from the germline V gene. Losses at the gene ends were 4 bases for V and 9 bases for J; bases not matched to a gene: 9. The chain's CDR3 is CASSSGRTLGEQFF. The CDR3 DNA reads TGTGCCAGCAGTTCCGGGAGGACGTTGGGTGAGCAGTTCTTC.

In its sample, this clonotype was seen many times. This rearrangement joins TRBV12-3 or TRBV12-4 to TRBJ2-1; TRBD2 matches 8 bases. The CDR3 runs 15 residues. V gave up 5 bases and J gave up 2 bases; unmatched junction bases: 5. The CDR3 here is CASSQISGAYNEQFF. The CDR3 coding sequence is TGTGCCAGCAGTCAAATTAGCGGGGCCTACAATGAGCAGTTCTTC.

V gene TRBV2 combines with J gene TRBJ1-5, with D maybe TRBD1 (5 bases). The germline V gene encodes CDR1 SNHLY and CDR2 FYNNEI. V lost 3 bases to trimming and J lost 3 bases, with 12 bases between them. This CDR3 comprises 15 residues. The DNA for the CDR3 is TGTGCCAGCAGTGAGGACACACTTTCCAATCAGCCCCAGCATTTT. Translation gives CASSEDTLSNQPQHF. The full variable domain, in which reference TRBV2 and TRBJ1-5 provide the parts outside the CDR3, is EPEVTQTPSHQVTQMGQEVILRCVPISNHLYFYWYRQILGQKVEFLVSFYNNEISEKSEIFDDQFSVERPDGSNFTLKIRSTKLEDSAMYFCASSEDTLSNQPQHFGDGTRLSIL.

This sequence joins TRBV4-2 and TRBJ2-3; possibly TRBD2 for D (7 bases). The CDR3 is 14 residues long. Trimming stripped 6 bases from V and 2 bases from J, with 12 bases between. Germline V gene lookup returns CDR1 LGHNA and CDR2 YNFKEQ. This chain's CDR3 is CASRRGLDTDTQYF. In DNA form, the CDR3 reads TGTGCCAGCAGGCGGGGGCTGGACACAGATACGCAGTATTTT.

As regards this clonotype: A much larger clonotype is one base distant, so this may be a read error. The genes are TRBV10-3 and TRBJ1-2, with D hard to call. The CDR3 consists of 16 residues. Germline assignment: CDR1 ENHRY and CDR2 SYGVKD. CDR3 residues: CAISESIGFRSYGDTF. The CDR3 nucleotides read TGTGCCATCAGTGAGTCGATAGGGTTTCGTAGCTATGGCGACACCTTC.